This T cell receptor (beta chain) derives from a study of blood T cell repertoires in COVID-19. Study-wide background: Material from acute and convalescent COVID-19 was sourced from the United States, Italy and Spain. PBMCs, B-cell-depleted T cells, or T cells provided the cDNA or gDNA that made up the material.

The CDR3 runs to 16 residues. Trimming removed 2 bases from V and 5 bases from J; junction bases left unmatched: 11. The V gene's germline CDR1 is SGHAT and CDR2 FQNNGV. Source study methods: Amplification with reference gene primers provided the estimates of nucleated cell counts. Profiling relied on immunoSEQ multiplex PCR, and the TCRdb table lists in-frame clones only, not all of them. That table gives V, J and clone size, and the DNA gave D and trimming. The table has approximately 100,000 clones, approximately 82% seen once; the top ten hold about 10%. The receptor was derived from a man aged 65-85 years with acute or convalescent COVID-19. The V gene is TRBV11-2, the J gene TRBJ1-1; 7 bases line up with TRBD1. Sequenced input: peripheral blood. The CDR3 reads CASSLKPGQRGTEAFF. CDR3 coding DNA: TGTGCCAGCAGCTTAAAACCGGGACAGAGAGGGACTGAAGCTTTCTTT.